This T cell receptor beta chain was recorded in a study of blood T cell repertoires in COVID-19. As for the study in general: Sample material is recorded as cDNA or gDNA derived from T cells, B-cell-depleted T cells, or PBMCs.

Produced via immunoSEQ multiplex PCR; TCRdb's table is partial and in-frame only. The sample lists about 120,000 clones; 85% to 90% were seen once. V lost 1 base and J lost 5, with 15 bases in between. The CDR3 totals 15 residues. CDR1 and CDR2 from the germline V gene are SGHVS and FNYEAQ. This clone was recorded only once. The specimen was peripheral blood. J is TRBJ2-7 and V is TRBV7-6; a weak D match, TRBD1 (5 bases). This sequence originates from a woman in her seventies with acute or convalescent COVID-19. The CDR3 bases are TGTGCCAGCAGCTTAGAGTACTCCAGGGCTGACGAGCAGTACTTC. It specifies CASSLEYSRADEQYF. Looking up the rest from reference TRBV7-6 and TRBJ2-7 gives the full variable domain: GAGVSQSPRYKVTKRGQDVALRCDPISGHVSLYWYRQALGQGPEFLTYFNYEAQQDKSGLPNDRFSAERPEGSISTLTIQRTEQRDSAMYRCASSLEYSRADEQYFGPGTRLTVT.